This T cell receptor (beta chain) was observed in a study of blood T cells in healthy people across ages. General study results and limits: Both higher diversity and more naive CD4+ cells marked long-lived donors when set against aged donors.

The donors, healthy Caucasians from Russia, were aged 6 to 90. A second PCR of roughly 7 to 11 cycles used a sample-barcoded 5' primer and a J-beta primer mix. The authors tagged each cDNA molecule using a template-switch adaptor with 12 random nucleotides. Via MiXCR, TCRdb re-called the 5' RACE reads, giving one row per CDR3 protein. The data contain over a million distinct CDR3 sequences, 45% to 70% of them singletons. This clonotype was recorded only once. Its matching antigen is unknown. The origin of this receptor is a man aged 18 to 29 in good health. The sequenced sample was blood.

CDR3 DNA sequence: TGTGCCAGCAGTCAAAGACAGGCAGATACGCAGTATTTT. Translated: CASSQRQADTQYF. The rearrangement joins TRBV12-3 or TRBV12-4 to TRBJ2-3, with TRBD1 as a possible D gene (6 bases). CDR3 length: 13 amino acids. Between the trimmed V and J ends, which lost 5 bases and 4 bases, there was a span of 10 bases.